The subject of this entry is one T cell receptor (beta chain). This clonotype was observed many times. Its antigen is unknown. No base qualities exist here, and no much larger clone lies one base off it. The source of the sample is a study of T cells in Graves' hyperthyroidism and ophthalmopathy (dated by TCRdb to between 2018 and 2021). Looking at the study overall: Peripheral blood was collected at initial diagnosis, before any treatment. In addition, the study compared T-cell repertoires in thyroid tissue and in blood from several Graves' hyperthyroidism patients. The approximately 97 discovery patients were randomly divided into training and test sets at a 7:3 ratio. TCR Vbeta CDR3 sequencing of 130 to 150 peripheral blood samples (approximately 44 ophthalmopathy, 75 hyperthyroidism and approximately 17 progressor patients) is reported in the paper. An independent validation cohort of around 20 hyperthyroidism patients and 17 patients who later progressed to ophthalmopathy tested prospective prediction of ophthalmopathy. TCR V-J signatures able to tell the groups apart were searched for in a discovery cohort of 90 to 100 patients, of whom fewer than 45 had Graves' ophthalmopathy and around 57 had stable Graves' hyperthyroidism. After sampling, hyperthyroidism patients received methimazole starting at 30 mg daily, and ophthalmopathy patients received high-dose intravenous methylprednisolone.

General study outcomes and caveats: Sample size was not statistically predetermined, and investigators were not blinded to group allocation. During validation, the model predicted progression to ophthalmopathy a median of approximately 6 months ahead of onset, with approximately 71% sensitivity and 72.22% specificity. Most expanded thyroid clonotypes (frequency above 0.001) were also detected in blood, suggesting blood repertoires may reflect thyroid immune responses. A model built on a 13 V-J signature distinguished ophthalmopathy from stable hyperthyroidism, reaching 87.88% sensitivity and 81% to 83% specificity in cross-validation and 80%/75% in testing.

For CDR1 and CDR2, the germline V gene lists SGHRS and YFSETQ. V gives up 4 bases and J gives up 9 bases, and the segment between their germline ends measures 11 bases. From the cysteine up to the phenylalanine, the CDR3 has a length of 12 residues. The DNA shown is the 36-base CDR3, in frame from base 1. Stable Graves' hyperthyroidism was defined as no progression to ophthalmopathy during 18 months of follow-up. Hyperthyroidism patients were newly diagnosed, with disease duration under 2 months, and aged 18 to 65 years. Exclusion was applied to patients with uncontrolled infections, other autoimmune diseases, pregnancy or lactation. Diagnoses were based on clinical symptoms, serum thyroxine and TRAb, thyroid ultrasound and orbital computed tomography. PBMCs were separated from 7.5 to 10 ml of fresh peripheral blood using Ficoll-Paque density gradient centrifugation. Total RNA was extracted with Trizol reagent, and quality was checked on an Agilent 2100 Bioanalyzer.

The TCR beta CDR3 regions were amplified from the RNA transcripts. A first-round RT-PCR of the TCR CDR3 used the HTBI primer set with the Qiagen OneStep RT-PCR kit. Libraries were constructed in a second round of multiplex PCR, after which size selection and purification were carried out. Sequencing of the libraries was done on an Illumina HiSeq2000 using paired-end 100 bp reads. As for the authors' bioinformatics: SOAPnuke was used to process the raw data, throwing out any read that contained adapters or uncalled bases, had a mean Phred below 15, or lacked an exact constant-primer or identifier match. High-quality paired reads were merged using COPE v1.2.5, and each unique nucleotide sequence was defined as a clonotype. Clonotypes were aligned to IMGT TRBV, TRBD and TRBJ reference segments using MiTCR v1.1. Analysis was restricted to V-J combinations with a frequency above 0.0001, which covered roughly 99% of repertoires. The TCS score was defined as F50 (clonal expansion) divided by E x V (chaos), with BLOSUM62-based TCRdist calculated between CDR3 peptides within each V-J. Welch's t-statistics and random forest reduced fewer than 550 V-J features to under 15, which were used in a naive Bayes classifier (R e1071). TCRdb reran the public reads through fastp at Q25 and MiXCR, keeping productive beta chains. Records with the same CDR3 protein are collapsed into one entry carrying the most frequent genes and DNA. The V and J calls follow TCRdb's processing rather than the paper's. Recorded for this sample are 460,000 or so distinct CDR3 sequences; 13% to 15% of them occurred a single time. The ten most abundant clones make up 15% to 20% of the sample.

The V and J segments used are TRBV5-1 and TRBJ2-1; confidence is insufficient to name the D gene. The receptor was derived from a woman in her late teens or twenties with Graves' hyperthyroidism. The sequenced sample consisted of blood. CDR3 protein: CASSPDDIEQFF. The DNA sequence is given as TGCGCCAGCAGCCCGGACGACATTGAGCAGTTCTTC.